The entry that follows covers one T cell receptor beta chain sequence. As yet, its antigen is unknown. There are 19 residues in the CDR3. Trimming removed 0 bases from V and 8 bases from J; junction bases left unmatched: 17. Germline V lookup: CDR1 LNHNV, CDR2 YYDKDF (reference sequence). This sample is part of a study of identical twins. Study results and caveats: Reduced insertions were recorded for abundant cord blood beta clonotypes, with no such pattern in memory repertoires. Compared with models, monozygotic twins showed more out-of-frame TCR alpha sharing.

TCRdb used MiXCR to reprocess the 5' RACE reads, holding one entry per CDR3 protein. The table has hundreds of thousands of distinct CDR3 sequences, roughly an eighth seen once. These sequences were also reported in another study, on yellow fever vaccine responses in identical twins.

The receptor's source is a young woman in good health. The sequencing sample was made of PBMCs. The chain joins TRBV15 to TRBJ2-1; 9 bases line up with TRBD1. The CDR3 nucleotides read TGTGCCACCAGCAGAGATGGGGAAATCGGGACAGGGTTTTTAGATGAGCAGTTCTTC. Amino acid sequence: CATSRDGEIGTGFLDEQFF.